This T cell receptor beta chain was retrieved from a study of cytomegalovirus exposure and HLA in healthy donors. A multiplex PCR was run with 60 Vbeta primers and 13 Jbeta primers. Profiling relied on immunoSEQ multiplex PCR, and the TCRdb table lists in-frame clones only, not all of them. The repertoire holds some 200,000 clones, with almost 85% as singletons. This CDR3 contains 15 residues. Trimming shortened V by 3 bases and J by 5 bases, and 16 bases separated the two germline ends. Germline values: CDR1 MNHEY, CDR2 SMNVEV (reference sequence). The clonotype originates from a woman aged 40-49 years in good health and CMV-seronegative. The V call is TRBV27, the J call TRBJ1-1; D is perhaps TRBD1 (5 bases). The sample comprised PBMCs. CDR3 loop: CASSLGRERRTEAFF. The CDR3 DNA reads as TGTGCCAGCAGTTTGGGCAGGGAAAGAAGAACTGAAGCTTTCTTT.